The 22 T cell receptor beta chains presented below share a single source sample, sequenced in a study of CD8+CD57+ T cells in acquired aplastic anemia. Patients chosen for sequencing had shown CD8+CD57+ cell expansion by flow cytometry. Genomic DNA, the template, was used for profiling of the TCR beta VDJ and CDR3. Via MiXCR, TCRdb re-called the reads, giving one row per CDR3 protein. The profile shows 150,000 to 200,000 distinct CDR3 sequences, 48% of them singletons. The sample consisted of sorted CD4+, CD8+, or CD8+CD57+ T cells (not recorded which) from PBMCs. These TCRs come from a human donor with aplastic anemia.

Details on this clonotype: This may be a read error: a much more frequent sequence differs by one nucleotide. The chain employs TRBV5-8 and TRBJ1-2; D is unclear. Germline V gene data show CDR1 as SGHTS and CDR2 as YDEGEE. This CDR3 contains 15 residues. The CDR3 DNA is TGTGGCAGCAGCTACGAAACGACGGCTAACTATGGCTACACCTTC. It encodes CGSSYETTANYGYTF.

There are many counts of this clonotype. The chain links TRBV20-1 to TRBJ1-5; weak D call: TRBD1 (5 bases). The CDR3 extends over 15 amino acids. V was pared by 0 bases and J by 2 bases, with 11 bases between. Germline V gene lookup returns CDR1 DFQATT and CDR2 SNEGSKA (reference sequence). The CDR3 DNA reads as TGCAGTGCTAGAGATAACGGCAGGGGCAATCAGCCCCAGCATTTT. It codes for CSARDNGRGNQPQHF.

This clonotype occurred many times. The chain links TRBV13 to TRBJ2-7; 9 bases are shared with TRBD1. Germline V gene data show CDR1 as PRHDT and CDR2 as FYEKMQ (reference sequence). V was clipped by 7 bases and J by 0 bases; unmatched bases: 7. This CDR3 contains 15 residues. DNA for the CDR3: TGTGCCAGCACCGAGTGGGACAGGGACTCCTACGAGCAGTACTTC. Its protein is CASTEWDRDSYEQYF.

This clonotype was recorded at least ten times. V is TRBV3-1 and J is TRBJ2-3, with TRBD2 matching over 12 bases. CDR3 length: 16 residues. The germline gives CDR1 LGHDT, CDR2 YNNKEL (reference sequence). The ends lost 4 bases at V and 3 bases at J; junction bases unmatched: 5. The CDR3 sequence is CASSRPSGRVTDTQYF. The CDR3 region has the DNA TGTGCCAGCAGCCGACCTAGCGGGAGGGTAACAGATACGCAGTATTTT.

J is TRBJ1-1 and V is TRBV2, with 8 positions matching TRBD1. The germline V gene encodes CDR1 SNHLY and CDR2 FYNNEI. The V segment lost 1 base and the J segment 9 bases; nucleotides outside the gene matches: 7. The CDR3 loop spans 14 amino acids. The CDR3 DNA is TGTGCCAGCAGTGAAGTTGGGGACAGGCAGAAAGCTTTCTTT. This gives the protein CASSEVGDRQKAFF.

This clonotype was seen a few times. The rearrangement joins TRBV6-6 to TRBJ1-6, with 8 bases aligning to TRBD1. From germline, CDR1 is MNHNY and CDR2 SVGAGI (reference sequence). Trimming removed 6 bases from V and 10 bases from J; junction bases left unmatched: 2. The CDR3 spans 12 residues. The CDR3 here is CASRTGESPLHF. In nucleotides, the CDR3 is TGTGCCAGCAGGACAGGGGAATCACCCCTCCACTTT.

The chain carries TRBV19 and TRBJ2-2; 14 positions match TRBD2. The CDR3 consists of 17 residues. After removal of 5 bases from V and 3 bases from J, the junction contained 5 bases not matched to a gene. Germline V gene data show CDR1 as LNHDA and CDR2 as SQIVND (reference sequence). The CDR3 DNA is TGTGCCAGTAGTTCCCTGGGACTAGCGGGAGACACCGGGGAGCTGTTTTTT. As protein: CASSSLGLAGDTGELFF.

The chain links TRBV10-3 to TRBJ2-7, with no clear D. Trimming left V 3 bases short and J 0 bases short, with 9 bases between. The CDR3 has 14 amino acids. CDR1 is ENHRY, CDR2 SYGVKD, per germline. In nucleotides, the CDR3 is TGTGCCATCAGTGAACGGGTTAGCTCCTACGAGCAGTACTTC. Translated: CAISERVSSYEQYF.

CDR3 sequence (DNA): TGTGCCAGTAGTAAGGCCCTCTCCGGGGAGCTGTTTTTT. This encodes CASSKALSGELFF. The chain has TRBV19 and TRBJ2-2; D not certain. CDR1 and CDR2 (germline): LNHDA, SQIVND (reference sequence). This CDR3 region has 13 residues. V lost 4 bases and J 6 bases, leaving 9 bases between the germline ends.

J is TRBJ1-6 and V is TRBV10-3; D is unclear. Germline V gene lookup returns CDR1 ENHRY and CDR2 SYGVKD. Trimming shortened V by 6 bases and J by 6 bases, and 12 bases separated the two germline ends. This CDR3 region has 14 residues. The DNA for the CDR3 is TGTGCCATCAGGACCCTCGGACCTAATTCACCCCTCCACTTT. This translates into CAIRTLGPNSPLHF.

V usage is TRBV24-1 and J usage is TRBJ2-3; D is undetermined. Trimming pared 3 bases from V and 0 bases from J, leaving 9 bases between. CDR3 size: 15 residues. Germline CDR1 reads KGHDR; CDR2 reads SFDVKD. The CDR3 reads CATSDAETSTDTQYF. The CDR3 DNA follows: TGTGCCACCAGTGATGCGGAGACTAGCACAGATACGCAGTATTTT.

The chain links TRBV18 to TRBJ2-7; D ambiguous. Trimming cost V 0 bases and J 3 bases, with 15 bases left between them. The CDR3 has 16 residues. Germline CDR1 and CDR2: KGHSH and LQKENI. The CDR3 nucleotides read TGTGCCAGCTCACCACCGATGGCAGGTTTAGGCTACGAGCAGTACTTC. Translating it yields CASSPPMAGLGYEQYF. Full variable domain (missing parts from reference TRBV18 and TRBJ2-7): NAGVMQNPRHLVRRRGQEARLRCSPMKGHSHVYWYRQLPEEGLKFMVYLQKENIIDESGMPKERFSAEFPKEGPSILRIQQVVRGDSAAYFCASSPPMAGLGYEQYFGPGTRLTVT.

This clonotype has ten or more counts. J is TRBJ2-5 and V is TRBV2, with a tentative D call TRBD2 (7 bases). Germline-derived CDR1 and CDR2 are SNHLY and FYNNEI. This CDR3 comprises 18 residues. The ends were cut back, 2 bases at V and 7 bases at J, with 26 bases in the middle. The CDR3 nucleotides read TGTGCCAGCAGTGAATGGGGGGGCGAGAGACGGCCCGGAGGGACCCAGTACTTC. As protein: CASSEWGGERRPGGTQYF.

V usage is TRBV7-8 and J usage is TRBJ1-1; no definite D call. Germline-derived CDR1 and CDR2 are SGHVS and FQNEAQ. The CDR3 sequence is 15 residues long. V was pared by 5 bases and J by 3 bases, with 16 bases between. DNA of the CDR3: TGTGCCAGCAGCGGTCCGAGGGAACGAGACACTGAAGCTTTCTTT. Amino acids: CASSGPRERDTEAFF.

This clonotype was observed at least ten times. This sequence joins TRBV7-9 and TRBJ2-1; D not resolved. CDR3 length: 12 residues. CDR1 and CDR2 (germline): SEHNR, FQNEAQ (reference sequence). Trimming removed 5 bases from V and 12 bases from J, with 14 bases in between. The CDR3 coding sequence is TGTGCCAGCAGCGAACTACAAGACTTGCAGTTCTTC. Its translation is CASSELQDLQFF.

This clonotype was seen a single time. The chain links TRBV25-1 to TRBJ2-5; tentative D call: TRBD1 (6 bases). V was clipped by 3 bases and J by 7 bases, with 12 bases between them. The length of the CDR3 is 13 residues. Looked up from germline, CDR1 is MGHDK and CDR2 is SYGVNS. For the CDR3, the DNA is TGTGCCAGCAGTGATTTGGGGGCAGGGACCCAGTACTTC. Its protein product is CASSDLGAGTQYF.

A single count supports this clonotype. The chain combines TRBV10-2 with TRBJ2-2, with 9 bases lining up with TRBD1. V gave up 4 bases and J gave up 8 bases; unmatched junction bases: 8. The length of the CDR3 is 15 residues. CDR1 WSHSY and CDR2 SAAADI come from the germline V gene. CDR3 residues: CASSGGTGSMGELFF. The DNA of the CDR3 is TGCGCCAGCAGTGGAGGGACAGGGTCAATGGGGGAGCTGTTTTTT.

The chain has TRBV10-3 and TRBJ2-5, with unresolved D. The length of the CDR3 is 12 residues. With 0 bases removed from V and 4 bases from J, the gap between germline ends came to 3 bases. Germline V gives CDR1 ENHRY, CDR2 SYGVKD. CDR3 in DNA: TGTGCCATCAGTGAGTCCGGAGAGACCCAGTACTTC. Translated: CAISESGETQYF.

This clonotype was detected ten times or more. Here the CDR3 DNA reads TGTGCCAGCAGCGCGGGGGAGGGGGCTGGCGGAAACACCATATATTTT. Encoded protein: CASSAGEGAGGNTIYF. The rearrangement uses TRBV9 and TRBJ1-3; 7 bases are a match to TRBD1. Germline V gene sequence: CDR1 SGDLS, CDR2 YYNGEE. The CDR3 covers 16 residues. The trim removed 3 bases at V and 4 bases at J, leaving 10 bases unmatched. Filled out from reference TRBV9 and TRBJ1-3, the complete variable domain reads DSGVTQTPKHLITATGQRVTLRCSPRSGDLSVYWYQQSLDQGLQFLIQYYNGEERAKGNILERFSAQQFPDLHSELNLSSLELGDSALYFCASSAGEGAGGNTIYFGEGSWLTVV.

This clonotype was recorded at least ten times. DNA for the CDR3: TGTGCCAGCAGCTCCCTGGGACGGGGAGGCCTGGGGGATGAGCAGTTCTTC. The encoded protein is CASSSLGRGGLGDEQFF. V is TRBV7-9 and J is TRBJ2-1, with D perhaps TRBD2 (6 bases). Germline CDR1 SEHNR, CDR2 FQNEAQ (reference sequence). The V gene lost 4 bases and the J gene lost 8 bases, with 24 bases spanning the gap. The CDR3 loop spans 17 amino acids.

The DNA of the CDR3 is TGTGCCAGCTTCGGGGGGGCAGTGGGGGAGCAGTACTTC. It codes for CASFGGAVGEQYF. This chain connects TRBV2 to TRBJ2-7, with TRBD2 matching 8 bases. CDR1 SNHLY and CDR2 FYNNEI come from the germline V gene. The CDR3 has 13 residues. The V gene end was trimmed by 8 bases and the J gene end by 7 bases; junction bases not matched to a gene: 10.

This clonotype occurred a few times. Its ends do not fully match the called genes, so a read error is possible. V usage is TRBV5-1 and J usage is TRBJ2-5; 11 nucleotides agree with TRBD2. The CDR3 is 16 residues long. CDR1 is SGHRS and CDR2 is YFSETQ in the germline V gene. This chain's CDR3 is CASSPQTSGSAEIQYF. The CDR3 DNA sequence: TGCGCCAGCAGTCCTCAAACTAGCGGGAGTGCGGAGATCCAGTACTTC.